These T cell receptor beta chains were read from a single sample in a study of B cell selection in AIRE deficiency. Using immunoSEQ multiplex PCR, the repertoire was profiled, and TCRdb retains in-frame clones only, with some absent. The table includes tens of thousands of clones, about 94% detected once. The sample was Tregs sorted from PBMCs. The receptors stem from a human donor with AIRE deficiency. The CDR3 runs from the conserved cysteine through the conserved F or W. D genes are given only for firm matches. The size of a clone is reported for some rows only, either as once, few or many, or as a class for expanded clones.

j_call d_call clone_size v_call cdr3_aa cdr3_nt
TRBJ2-2 TRBD2 NA TRBV7-3 CASSATSGRGGELFF TGTGCCAGCAGCGCCACTAGCGGGAGGGGCGGGGAGCTGTTTTTT
TRBJ2-3 NA NA TRBV7-9 CASSGPPLAPSEGTQYF TGTGCCAGCAGCGGGCCCCCCCTAGCGCCGTCGGAAGGTACGCAGTATTTT
TRBJ1-4 NA NA TRBV12-5 CASGPDGNEKLFF TGTGCTAGTGGTCCGGACGGTAATGAAAAACTGTTTTTT
TRBJ1-2 TRBD1 NA TRBV27 CASRRRDSYYGYTF TGTGCCAGCAGGAGACGGGACAGCTACTATGGCTACACCTTC
TRBJ1-3 TRBD1 NA TRBV18 CASSSGTGQRNTIYF TGTGCCAGCTCGTCCGGGACAGGACAGCGAAACACCATATATTTT
TRBJ2-7 TRBD2 NA TRBV28 CASSVLGLGRYEQYF TGTGCCAGCAGTGTACTGGGACTAGGTCGATACGAGCAGTACTTC
TRBJ2-1 TRBD2 NA TRBV11-1 CASSSVSGLGNNEQFF TGTGCCAGCAGCTCAGTATCGGGACTAGGTAACAATGAGCAGTTCTTC
TRBJ1-2 NA NA TRBV9 CASSAKQGSGYGYTF TGTGCCAGCAGCGCAAAGCAGGGGAGTGGCTATGGCTACACCTTC
TRBJ2-1 TRBD2 NA TRBV7-9 CASSSIAGVTYNEQFF TGTGCCAGCAGCTCAATAGCGGGAGTTACCTACAATGAGCAGTTCTTC
TRBJ2-2 TRBD2 NA TRBV4-3 CASSQNPAGAYTGELFF TGCGCCAGCAGCCAAAATCCCGCGGGAGCTTACACCGGGGAGCTGTTTTTT
TRBJ2-7 NA NA TRBV20-1 CSAWTPYEQYF TGCAGTGCTTGGACCCCCTACGAGCAGTACTTC
TRBJ2-7 NA NA TRBV5-6 CASTRGGTYEQYF TGTGCCAGCACCCGCGGCGGCACCTACGAGCAGTACTTC
TRBJ1-4 NA NA TRBV15 CATSRRQGSFATNEKLFF TGTGCCACCAGCAGAAGGCAGGGCTCCTTTGCAACTAATGAAAAACTGTTTTTT
TRBJ2-1 TRBD2 NA TRBV10-3 CAIKGASGREGYNEQFF TGTGCTATAAAGGGGGCTAGCGGGAGAGAGGGTTACAATGAGCAGTTCTTC
TRBJ1-1 NA NA TRBV4-2 CASSPTLNTEAFF TGTGCCAGCAGCCCTACACTGAACACTGAAGCTTTCTTT
TRBJ1-1 NA NA TRBV28 CASRRGGTEAFF TGTGCCAGCAGAAGGGGCGGCACTGAAGCTTTCTTT
TRBJ2-7 TRBD2 NA TRBV7-2 CASSNPGLAGYEQYF TGTGCCAGCAGCAACCCGGGACTAGCGGGCTACGAGCAGTACTTC
TRBJ2-2 TRBD2 NA TRBV5-5 CASRPPGGAGGELFF TGTGCCAGCAGACCCCCCGGGGGGGCCGGCGGGGAGCTGTTTTTT
TRBJ2-1 NA NA TRBV30 CAWSVIRGNEQFF TGTGCCTGGAGTGTCATTAGGGGGAATGAGCAGTTCTTC
TRBJ1-5 TRBD1 few TRBV11-3 CASSSSLTGEGNQPQHF TGTGCCAGCAGCTCCTCCTTAACAGGGGAGGGCAATCAGCCCCAGCATTTT
TRBJ1-5 NA NA TRBV27 CASKNTGSNQPQHF TGTGCCAGCAAAAATACAGGGAGCAATCAGCCCCAGCATTTT
TRBJ2-5 NA once TRBV10-3 CAISDGGQIQETQYF TGTGCCATCAGTGATGGTGGGCAGATCCAAGAGACCCAGTACTTC
TRBJ1-2 TRBD1 NA TRBV6-1 CASSPRTGFGYGYTF TGTGCCAGCAGTCCACGGACAGGATTCGGCTATGGCTACACCTTC
TRBJ1-4 TRBD1 NA TRBV10-3 CAISSAGTGPEKLFF TGTGCCATCAGTTCCGCCGGGACAGGGCCAGAAAAACTGTTTTTT
TRBJ2-1 NA NA TRBV10-3 CAISEQGEQFF TGTGCCATCAGTGAACAGGGTGAGCAGTTCTTC
TRBJ1-1 NA NA TRBV6-5 CASSQTPTGGVFF TGTGCCAGCAGTCAAACTCCCACGGGAGGGGTTTTCTTT
TRBJ2-1 NA NA TRBV9 CASSALPGLGRGEQFF TGTGCCAGCAGCGCCCTTCCGGGACTAGGCAGGGGGGAGCAGTTCTTC
TRBJ2-3 TRBD2 NA TRBV4-3 CASSHSSGIGTDTQYF TGCGCCAGCAGCCACTCTAGCGGAATAGGCACAGATACGCAGTATTTT
TRBJ2-7 NA NA TRBV5-5 CASSSKEGRAYEQYF TGTGCCAGCAGCTCCAAGGAAGGCAGAGCCTACGAGCAGTACTTC
TRBJ2-1 TRBD2 NA TRBV28 CASQAGGRLRNEQFF TGTGCCAGCCAAGCGGGAGGGAGGCTACGCAATGAGCAGTTCTTC
TRBJ2-3 NA NA TRBV2 CASSRGNTDTQYF TGTGCCAGCTCTCGCGGAAACACAGATACGCAGTATTTT
TRBJ2-2 TRBD2 NA TRBV2 CASGGDLEVAGELFF TGTGCCAGCGGGGGGGATCTGGAGGTGGCCGGGGAGCTGTTTTTT
TRBJ2-7 NA NA TRBV7-8 CASRGQGAGFYEQYF TGTGCCAGCAGAGGCCAAGGGGCAGGGTTCTACGAGCAGTACTTC